One and the same sample provided the 5 T cell receptor beta chains below, sequenced in a study of shared clonotypes between healthy human individuals. Clones were sequenced by immunoSEQ multiplex PCR, and TCRdb holds only the in-frame ones, with some missing. The sample yields about 2.3 million clones, about 90% seen once. Sequencing used naive CD4+ T cells from PBMCs. Subset specified: CD45RA+ positively selected. These receptors were collected from a man between 18 and 29 years old in good health. Some clones in this sample may be carry-over from other donors' samples.

This clone appeared a single time. V is TRBV28 and J is TRBJ2-2; D might be TRBD2 (6 bases). V shed 6 bases and J shed 0 bases, with 11 bases lying between them. The CDR3 spans 15 residues. Germline loops: CDR1 MDHEN, CDR2 SYDVKM. CDR3 DNA sequence: TGTGCCAGCAGGCAAGCGGGTGCGAACACCGGGGAGCTGTTTTTT. It is translated as CASRQAGANTGELFF.

V and J are TRBV7-9 and TRBJ2-7, with a weak D call TRBD1 (5 bases). CDR1 is SEHNR and CDR2 is FQNEAQ in the germline V gene (reference sequence). The CDR3 extends over 13 amino acids. The V end lost 1 base, the J end lost 5 bases, and 9 bases lay between the germline ends. The CDR3 nucleotides are TGTGCCAGCAGCTTAGATCAGGGCGACGAGCAGTACTTC. It encodes CASSLDQGDEQYF.

In this sample, this clone turned up a few times. V and J are TRBV5-4 and TRBJ2-3, with TRBD2 identical over 8 bases. V dropped 4 bases and J dropped 6; count of bases not matched to a gene: 10. This CDR3 has 15 amino acids. Germline V lookup: CDR1 SGHNT, CDR2 YYREEE (reference sequence). In DNA form, the CDR3 reads TGTGCCAGCAGCCCGGGGGGGACTGCTATGGATACGCAGTATTTT. It yields the protein CASSPGGTAMDTQYF.

The V call is TRBV9, the J call TRBJ2-1, with 11 bases that match TRBD2. The CDR3 runs 15 residues. The trim removed 3 bases at V and 7 bases at J, leaving 6 bases unmatched. Looked up from germline, CDR1 is SGDLS and CDR2 is YYNGEE. The CDR3 spells CASSGGTSGHNEQFF. DNA for the CDR3: TGTGCCAGCAGCGGAGGGACTAGCGGTCATAATGAGCAGTTCTTC.

CDR3 loop: CASSRGQSYGYTF. The CDR3 nucleotides are TGTGCCAGCAGCCGGGGACAGTCCTATGGCTACACCTTC. The chain uses TRBV14 and TRBJ1-2; TRBD1 matches 7 bases. CDR1 SGHDN and CDR2 FVKESK come from the germline V gene. V lost 4 bases and J lost 4; bases outside the gene matches: 3. The length of the CDR3 is 13 residues.